Sequencing of this TCR beta chain was carried out in a study of beta chain features in type 1 diabetes. Study at large: Sorted cells numbering around 100,000,000 were examined across all samples.

The count of this clone is one. A read error may produce the germline difference seen at one junction end. The CDR3 covers 13 residues. Germline values: CDR1 SGHTA, CDR2 FQGNSA. Every isolated RNA sample was fully reverse transcribed, so sequencing captured expressed TCRB transcripts. TCRdb's copy holds only in-frame clones and misses some; the assay was immunoSEQ multiplex PCR. The table lists 200,000 to 250,000 clones, over 65% of them singletons. Sample: naive CD4+ T cells from blood. The chain has TRBV7-2 and TRBJ2-1; no clear D. The TCR originated in a man aged 30 to 39 in good health. The CDR3 DNA reads TGTGCCAGCAGCATAGCAGGAAGCAATGAGCAGTTCTTC. This translates into CASSIAGSNEQFF.